The 18 T cell receptor beta chains reported below all come from one sample, sequenced in a study of T cell changes during pregnancy in multiple sclerosis. Profiling relied on immunoSEQ multiplex PCR, and the TCRdb table lists in-frame clones only, not all of them. Of tens of thousands of clones in the sample, 75% to 95% were seen once. The specimen was peripheral blood, collected before pregnancy. Receptors were obtained from a female donor with multiple sclerosis, enrolled in a pregnancy study.

The chain employs TRBV7-9 and TRBJ1-2; D is perhaps TRBD1 (5 bases). CDR1 SEHNR and CDR2 FQNEAQ come from the germline V gene (reference sequence). V lost 3 bases to trimming and J lost 7 bases, with 15 bases between them. The CDR3 spans 14 residues. In DNA, the CDR3 is TGTGCCAGCAGCTTCCCACAAGGGGTTGGTGGCTACACCTTC. It yields the protein CASSFPQGVGGYTF.

The CDR3: CASSKAGFTEAFF. The CDR3 region has the DNA TGTGCCAGCTCCAAAGCAGGGTTCACTGAAGCTTTCTTT. The chain recombines TRBV6-6 with TRBJ1-1; D might be TRBD1 (5 bases). The length of the CDR3 is 13 residues. Germline V gives CDR1 MNHNY, CDR2 SVGAGI (reference sequence). Trimming shortened V by 8 bases and J by 4 bases, and 14 bases separated the two germline ends.

V usage is TRBV18 and J usage is TRBJ2-2, with a tentative D call TRBD2 (6 bases). The CDR3 is 18 amino acids. Per the germline V gene, CDR1 is KGHSH and CDR2 is LQKENI. V was clipped by 4 bases and J by 1 base, with 19 bases between them. The CDR3: CASSRLSTGEMNTGELFF. The CDR3 coding sequence is TGTGCCAGCTCACGGTTGAGTACGGGGGAAATGAACACCGGGGAGCTGTTTTTT.

This clone was observed once. In DNA form, the CDR3 reads TGCAGTGCTAGAGATACTTATGGCTACACCTTC. Protein sequence: CSARDTYGYTF. The rearrangement joins TRBV20-1 to TRBJ1-2; D not resolved. Between the trimmed V and J ends, which lost 0 bases and 5 bases, there was a span of 4 bases. This CDR3 has 11 residues. Germline values: CDR1 DFQATT, CDR2 SNEGSKA (reference sequence).

There are a few counts of this clone. The V and J genes are TRBV9 and TRBJ1-1; D possibly corresponds to TRBD1 (6 bases). The CDR3 has 15 amino acids. The germline V gene has CDR1 SGDLS and CDR2 YYNGEE. V lost 0 bases and J 3 bases, leaving 12 bases between the germline ends. The CDR3 is CASSVAGAFDTEAFF. The CDR3 nucleotides are TGTGCCAGCAGCGTAGCAGGGGCGTTTGACACTGAAGCTTTCTTT.

As to this clone: Other nucleotide sequences from this sample produce the same CDR3. The chain joins TRBV27 to TRBJ1-5, with D possibly TRBD1 on 6 matching bases. The CDR3 has 13 residues. The V gene lost 2 bases and the J gene lost 7 bases, with 9 bases spanning the gap. Per the germline V gene, CDR1 is MNHEY and CDR2 is SMNVEV (reference sequence). The CDR3 nucleotides are TGTGCCAGCAGTTTAAAGGGGGACCAGCCCCAGCATTTT. Amino acid sequence: CASSLKGDQPQHF.

V is TRBV6-4 and J is TRBJ1-1, with a weak D call TRBD1 (6 bases). The CDR3 has 16 residues. The V end lost 4 bases, the J end lost 0 bases, and 15 bases lay between the germline ends. Germline V gives CDR1 MRHNA, CDR2 SNTAGT. CDR3 residues: CASSARGGSVNTEAFF. The CDR3 bases are TGTGCCAGCAGTGCCAGGGGCGGGTCAGTGAACACTGAAGCTTTCTTT.

V and J are TRBV7-9 and TRBJ2-7, with TRBD1 as a possible D gene (6 bases). V was cut by 4 bases and J by 4 bases, with 11 bases left in between. CDR1 and CDR2 from the germline V gene are SEHNR and FQNEAQ (reference sequence). CDR3 length equals 13 residues. CDR3 protein: CASSSGAGYEQYF. CDR3 in DNA: TGTGCCAGCAGCTCAGGGGCGGGTTACGAGCAGTACTTC.

This clone was detected only once. This chain joins TRBV4-1 and TRBJ2-1; tentative D call: TRBD2 (6 bases). Germline V gene lookup returns CDR1 MGHRA and CDR2 YSYEKL. The CDR3 is made up of 12 amino acids. V was pared by 5 bases and J by 12 bases, with 14 bases between. In DNA, the CDR3 is TGCGCCAGCAGCTGGGTTCTGGGAGGGCAGTTCTTC. It codes for CASSWVLGGQFF.

This chain uses TRBV9 with TRBJ2-2, with D possibly matching TRBD1 (6 bases). V was shortened by 0 bases and J by 5 bases, with 11 bases between the two germline ends. CDR3 length equals 15 residues. Germline loops: CDR1 SGDLS, CDR2 YYNGEE. The CDR3 protein is CASSVDLRGTGELFF. CDR3 DNA: TGTGCCAGCAGCGTAGATTTAAGGGGGACCGGGGAGCTGTTTTTT.

This chain's CDR3 is CAISNPSYGYTF. CDR3 in DNA: TGTGCCATCAGTAACCCTAGCTATGGCTACACCTTC. The chain uses TRBV10-3 and TRBJ1-2; no firm D call. Trimming took off 5 bases at V and 4 bases at J, with 8 bases between the two ends. This CDR3 comprises 12 residues. Germline V gene lookup returns CDR1 ENHRY and CDR2 SYGVKD.

This clone was picked up one time. V is TRBV6-5 and J is TRBJ2-7; 7 bases align to TRBD1. V dropped 8 bases and J dropped 7; count of bases not matched to a gene: 14. Germline values: CDR1 MNHEY, CDR2 SVGAGI. The CDR3 covers 14 residues. CDR3: CASSDGTVVREQYF. The CDR3 nucleotides are TGTGCCAGCTCGGATGGGACAGTGGTTAGGGAGCAGTACTTC.

This clone has a single count. The chain recombines TRBV29-1 with TRBJ2-3, with 8 bases identical to TRBD1. Unmatched junction bases numbered 21, after V lost 5 bases and J lost 8 bases. The germline V gene has CDR1 SQVTM and CDR2 ANQGSEA. This CDR3 is 17 amino acids long. The CDR3 region is CSVKLPGQGGIRVTQYF. CDR3 in DNA: TGCAGCGTTAAACTTCCCGGACAGGGAGGAATCAGGGTTACGCAGTATTTT.

The rearrangement joins TRBV7-9 to TRBJ2-7, with D possibly being TRBD2 (7 bases). The ends were cut back, 4 bases at V and 4 bases at J, with 20 bases in the middle. CDR1 is SEHNR, CDR2 FQNEAQ, per germline (reference sequence). The CDR3 spans 16 residues. CDR3 in DNA: TGTGCCAGCAGCTCACAATCTTGGGGGGGCTTGTACGAGCAGTACTTC. This sequence encodes CASSSQSWGGLYEQYF.

DNA for the CDR3: TGTGCCAGCAGCGGGGGCAGGGAAGAGACCCAGTACTTC. The encoded protein is CASSGGREETQYF. The rearrangement joins TRBV9 to TRBJ2-5, with TRBD1 as a possible D gene (5 bases). V lost 3 bases to trimming and J lost 3 bases, with 9 bases between them. There are 13 residues in the CDR3. Germline CDR1 SGDLS, CDR2 YYNGEE.

This sequence joins TRBV28 and TRBJ2-5, with 10 nucleotides matching TRBD2. V lost 8 bases to trimming and J lost 9 bases; unmatched junction nucleotides: 6. Germline CDR1 is MDHEN and CDR2 is SYDVKM. CDR3 size: 12 residues. CDR3 amino acids: CASLGLAGAQYF. CDR3 in DNA: TGTGCCAGCCTGGGGCTAGCGGGGGCCCAGTACTTC.

This clone appeared once. This rearrangement joins TRBV25-1 to TRBJ1-5; 7 nucleotides line up with TRBD1. CDR3 length: 17 residues. Germline V gene sequence: CDR1 MGHDK, CDR2 SYGVNS. With 6 bases clipped from V and 3 bases from J, the junction kept 14 bases outside the gene matches. DNA for the CDR3: TGTGCCAGCAGAGCAAAGGGACAGTTACGTCACAATCAGCCCCAGCATTTT. The encoded protein is CASRAKGQLRHNQPQHF.

The rearrangement uses TRBV19 and TRBJ2-6; perhaps TRBD1 as D (6 bases). Germline CDR1 is LNHDA and CDR2 is SQIVND (reference sequence). V was cut by 4 bases and J by 4 bases, with 17 bases left in between. The CDR3 has 17 amino acids. The CDR3 here is CASSKNQGPSGANVLTF. In DNA, the CDR3 is TGTGCCAGTAGTAAAAATCAGGGGCCCTCGGGGGCCAACGTCCTGACTTTC.